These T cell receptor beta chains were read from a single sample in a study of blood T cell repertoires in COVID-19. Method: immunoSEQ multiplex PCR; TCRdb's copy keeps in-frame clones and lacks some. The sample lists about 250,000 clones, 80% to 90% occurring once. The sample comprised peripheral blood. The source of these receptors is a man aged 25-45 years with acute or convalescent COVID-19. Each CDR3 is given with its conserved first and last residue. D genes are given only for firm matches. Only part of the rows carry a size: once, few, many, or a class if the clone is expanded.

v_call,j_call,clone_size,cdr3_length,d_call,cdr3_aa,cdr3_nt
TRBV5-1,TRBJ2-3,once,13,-,CASSSGGEDTQYF,TGCGCCAGCAGCTCCGGGGGAGAGGATACGCAGTATTTT
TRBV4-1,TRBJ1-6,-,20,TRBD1,CASSHRGQGGDSSYNSPLHF,TGCGCCAGCAGCCACCGCGGACAAGGGGGCGATTCCTCCTATAATTCACCCCTCCACTTT
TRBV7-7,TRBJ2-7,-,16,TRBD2,CASSLDLTSGRYEQYF,TGTGCTAGCAGCTTAGATCTGACTAGCGGGAGATACGAGCAGTACTTC
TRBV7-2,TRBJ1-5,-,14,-,CASSLAQGNQPQHF,TGTGCCAGCAGCTTAGCTCAGGGCAATCAGCCCCAGCATTTT
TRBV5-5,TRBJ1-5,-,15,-,CASSSGMGAGQPQHF,TGTGCCAGCAGCTCCGGTATGGGGGCTGGGCAGCCCCAGCATTTT
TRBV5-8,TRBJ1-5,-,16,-,CASSLLGDWSNQPQHF,TGTGCCAGCAGCTTGTTAGGGGATTGGAGCAATCAGCCCCAGCATTTT
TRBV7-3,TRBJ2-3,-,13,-,CASSTGTGNTQYF,TGTGCCAGCAGCACTGGGACTGGAAATACGCAGTATTTT
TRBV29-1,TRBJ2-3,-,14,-,CSVEDYVGTDTQYF,TGCAGCGTTGAAGATTACGTCGGTACAGATACGCAGTATTTT
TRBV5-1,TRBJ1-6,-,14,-,CASSPDVQRGPLHF,TGCGCCAGCAGCCCGGATGTCCAAAGGGGGCCCCTCCACTTT
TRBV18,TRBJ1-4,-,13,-,CASSPGLGEKLFF,TGTGCCAGCTCACCTGGACTCGGAGAAAAACTGTTTTTT
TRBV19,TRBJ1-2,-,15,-,CASSISAQGYYGYTF,TGTGCCAGTAGTATTTCCGCCCAGGGGTACTATGGCTACACCTTC
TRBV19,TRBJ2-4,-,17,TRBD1,CASVKTDRGRTKNIQYF,TGTGCCTCGGTAAAAACCGACAGGGGGCGAACCAAAAACATTCAGTACTTC
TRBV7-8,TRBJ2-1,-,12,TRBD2,CASNGGGPVVFF,TGTGCCAGCAACGGGGGGGGCCCTGTCGTGTTCTTC
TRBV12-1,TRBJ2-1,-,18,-,CASSFGVLDLGPYNEQFF,TGTGCCAGCAGCTTTGGGGTTCTCGACCTTGGGCCTTACAATGAGCAGTTCTTC
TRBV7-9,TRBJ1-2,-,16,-,CASSSYSPGKNYGYTF,TGTGCCAGCAGCTCGTACTCACCAGGGAAAAACTATGGCTACACCTTC
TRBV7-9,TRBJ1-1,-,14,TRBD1,CASSHYRGQGEAFF,TGTGCCAGCAGCCATTACAGGGGGCAGGGTGAAGCTTTCTTT
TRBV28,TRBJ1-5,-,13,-,CASSFDSYQPQHF,TGTGCCAGCAGTTTCGACAGTTATCAGCCCCAGCATTTT
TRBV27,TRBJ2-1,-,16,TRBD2,CASTDRTSGTHNEQFF,TGTGCCAGCACCGATCGGACTAGCGGGACCCACAATGAGCAGTTCTTC
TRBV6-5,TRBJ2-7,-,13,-,CASSRIDSTEQYF,TGTGCCAGCAGTAGAATTGACAGCACCGAGCAGTACTTC
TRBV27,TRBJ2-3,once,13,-,CASSLSLTDTQYF,TGTGCCAGCAGTTTATCCCTGACTGATACGCAGTATTTT
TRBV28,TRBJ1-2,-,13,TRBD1,CASQRDRAYGYTF,TGTGCCAGCCAACGGGACAGGGCCTATGGCTACACCTTC
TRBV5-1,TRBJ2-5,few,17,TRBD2,CASSFLTSGGAGETQYF,TGCGCCAGCAGCTTCCTGACTAGCGGGGGGGCAGGAGAGACCCAGTACTTC
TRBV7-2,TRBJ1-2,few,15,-,CASSLFIKGSYGYTF,TGTGCCAGCAGCTTATTCATTAAAGGGAGCTATGGCTACACCTTC
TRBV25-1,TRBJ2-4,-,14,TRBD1,CASSGDRELDIQYF,TGTGCCAGCAGTGGGGACAGGGAATTGGACATTCAGTACTTC
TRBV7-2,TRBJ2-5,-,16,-,CASSATLLVLRETQYF,TGTGCCAGCAGCGCAACATTACTAGTTCTACGAGAGACCCAGTACTTC
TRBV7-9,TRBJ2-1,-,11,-,CASSFDNEQFF,TGTGCCAGCAGCTTCGACAATGAGCAGTTCTTC
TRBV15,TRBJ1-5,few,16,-,CATSRVWGQSNQPQHF,TGTGCCACCAGCAGAGTGTGGGGGCAGAGCAATCAGCCCCAGCATTTT
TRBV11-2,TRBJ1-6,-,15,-,CASSLWGQVNSPLHF,TGTGCCAGCAGCTTATGGGGCCAGGTTAATTCACCCCTCCACTTT
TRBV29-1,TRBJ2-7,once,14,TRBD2,CSVGGGLAGTEQYF,TGCAGCGTTGGAGGGGGGCTAGCGGGAACCGAGCAGTACTTC
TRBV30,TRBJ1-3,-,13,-,CAWSALSGNTIYF,TGTGCCTGGAGTGCCCTATCTGGAAACACCATATATTTT
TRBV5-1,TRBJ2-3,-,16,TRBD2,CASSLVGLAYTDTQYF,TGCGCCAGCAGCTTGGTAGGACTAGCGTACACAGATACGCAGTATTTT
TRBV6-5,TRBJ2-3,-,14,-,CASSFGQRQDTQYF,TGTGCCAGCAGTTTTGGACAGCGTCAAGATACGCAGTATTTT
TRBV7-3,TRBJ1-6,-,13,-,CASSLNPGEVLHF,TGTGCCAGCAGCTTAAACCCTGGAGAGGTACTCCACTTT
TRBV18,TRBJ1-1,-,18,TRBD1,CASSPRQGQGASSTEAFF,TGTGCCAGCTCACCAAGGCAGGGACAGGGGGCATCTTCGACTGAAGCTTTCTTT
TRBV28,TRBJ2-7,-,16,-,CASRSRQALPLGEQYF,TGTGCCAGCAGATCGAGACAGGCCCTCCCTCTGGGGGAGCAGTACTTC
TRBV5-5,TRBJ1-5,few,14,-,CASSSRLGNQPQHF,TGTGCCAGCAGCTCACGACTGGGTAATCAGCCCCAGCATTTT
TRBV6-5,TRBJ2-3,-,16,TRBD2,CASSYSYSGGSDTQYF,TGTGCCAGCAGTTACTCGTATAGCGGGGGGTCAGATACGCAGTATTTT
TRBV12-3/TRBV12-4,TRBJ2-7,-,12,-,CASRFSSGEQYF,TGTGCCAGCAGATTCTCCTCAGGGGAGCAGTACTTC
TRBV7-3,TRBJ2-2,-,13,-,CASSPSVTGELFF,TGTGCCAGCAGCCCCTCGGTCACCGGGGAGCTGTTTTTT
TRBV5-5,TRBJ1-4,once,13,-,CASSTLLDEKLFF,TGTGCCAGCAGCACCCTACTCGATGAAAAACTGTTTTTT
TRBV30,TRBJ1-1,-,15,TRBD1,CAWTPRQGTNTEAFF,TGTGCCTGGACACCGAGACAGGGAACCAACACTGAAGCTTTCTTT
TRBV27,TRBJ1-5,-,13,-,CASSYRENQPQHF,TGTGCCAGCAGTTACAGGGAAAATCAGCCCCAGCATTTT
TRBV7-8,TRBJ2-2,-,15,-,CASSSGVTNTGELFF,TGTGCCAGCAGCTCGGGAGTTACGAACACCGGGGAGCTGTTTTTT
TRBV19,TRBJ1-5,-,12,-,CASSDRTRPQHF,TGTGCCAGTAGTGACAGGACTCGGCCCCAGCATTTT
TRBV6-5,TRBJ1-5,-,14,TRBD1,CASTTLTGSRPQHF,TGTGCCAGCACCACACTGACAGGGTCGAGGCCCCAGCATTTT
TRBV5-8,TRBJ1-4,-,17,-,CASSPVPGQTYNEKLFF,TGTGCCAGCAGCCCTGTACCTGGACAAACTTATAATGAAAAACTGTTTTTT
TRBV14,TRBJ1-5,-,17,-,CASSQDFQGYSNQPQHF,TGTGCCAGCAGCCAAGATTTTCAGGGCTATAGCAATCAGCCCCAGCATTTT
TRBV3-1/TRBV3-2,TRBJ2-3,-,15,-,CASSENFGFIDTQYF,TGTGCCAGCAGCGAGAACTTCGGGTTCATAGATACGCAGTATTTT
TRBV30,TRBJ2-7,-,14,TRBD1,CAWKRSTGLYEQYF,TGTGCCTGGAAAAGATCGACAGGGCTCTACGAGCAGTACTTC
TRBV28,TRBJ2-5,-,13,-,CASSFYRRETQYF,TGTGCCAGCAGTTTTTACAGGAGAGAGACCCAGTACTTC
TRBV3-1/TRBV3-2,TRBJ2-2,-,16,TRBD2,CASSQPGLLNTGELFF,TGTGCCAGCAGCCAACCGGGACTACTGAACACCGGGGAGCTGTTTTTT
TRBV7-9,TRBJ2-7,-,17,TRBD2,CASSSQTRLAGSFEQYF,TGTGCCAGCAGCTCTCAGACACGACTAGCGGGGAGTTTCGAGCAGTACTTC
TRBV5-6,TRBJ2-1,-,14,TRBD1,CASSLGQGVNEQFF,TGTGCCAGCAGCTTGGGACAGGGAGTCAATGAGCAGTTCTTC
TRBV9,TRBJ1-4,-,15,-,CASSRGMDSAEKLFF,TGTGCCAGCAGCAGGGGGATGGACAGCGCTGAAAAACTGTTTTTT
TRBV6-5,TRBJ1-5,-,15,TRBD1,CASSRGGQVNQPQHF,TGTGCCAGCAGCCGCGGGGGACAGGTAAATCAGCCCCAGCATTTT
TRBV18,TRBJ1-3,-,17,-,CASSPPSGGYSGNTIYF,TGTGCCAGCTCACCGCCCAGCGGCGGATACTCTGGAAACACCATATATTTT
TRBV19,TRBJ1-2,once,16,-,CASSIMIFPQGRGYTF,TGTGCCAGTAGTATCATGATTTTTCCACAGGGACGCGGCTACACCTTC
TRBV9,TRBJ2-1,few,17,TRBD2,CASSRTSGGASYNEQFF,TGTGCCAGCAGTAGGACTAGCGGGGGGGCCTCCTACAATGAGCAGTTCTTC
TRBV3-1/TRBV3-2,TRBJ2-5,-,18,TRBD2,CASSQESLAGGRQETQYF,TGTGCCAGCAGCCAAGAGAGTCTAGCGGGGGGTAGGCAAGAGACCCAGTACTTC